One sample yielded the 30 T cell receptor beta chains listed below, sequenced in a study of CD8 T cells in ankylosing spondylitis (TCRdb year 2017). Library construction relied on 5' RACE. This sample was sequenced with an Illumina HiSeq 2500. Using fastp at Q25 and MiXCR, TCRdb reprocessed the public reads and kept productive beta chains. CDR3 protein sequences are deduplicated, and each keeps its most common genes and DNA. Counted in this sample were nearly 350,000 distinct CDR3 sequences; roughly 14% of them appeared once. In total, the top ten clones hold about 1% of the sample. The sample consisted of blood, either unsorted or a sorted T cell fraction (not recorded which). These receptors originate from a male donor with ankylosing spondylitis or in good health (not recorded which).

The V gene is TRBV3-1, the J gene TRBJ2-3; 15 nucleotides match TRBD2. This CDR3 contains 15 residues. Germline V gene lookup returns CDR1 LGHDT and CDR2 YNNKEL (reference sequence). Trimming cost V 3 bases and J 10 bases; bases outside gene matches: 5. DNA for the CDR3: TGTGCCAGCAGCCAGGGACTAGCGGGAGGTCGGGCGCAGTATTTT. The encoded protein is CASSQGLAGGRAQYF.

The sample holds many counts of this clonotype. V usage is TRBV12-3 or TRBV12-4 and J usage is TRBJ2-3; weak D call: TRBD2 (5 bases). The V end lost 6 bases, the J end lost 5 bases, and 12 bases lay between the germline ends. This CDR3 has 13 residues. CDR3 amino acids: CASSEGHGDTQYF. CDR3 nucleotides: TGTGCCAGCAGCGAGGGCCACGGAGATACGCAGTATTTT.

The chain recombines TRBV6-4 with TRBJ1-1; the D is unclear. From germline, CDR1 is MRHNA and CDR2 SNTAGT. CDR3 size: 14 residues. Trimming left V 3 bases short and J 0 bases short, with 8 bases between. CDR3: CASSENGLNTEAFF. CDR3 nucleotide sequence: TGTGCCAGCAGTGAGAACGGACTGAACACTGAAGCTTTCTTT.

V usage is TRBV27 and J usage is TRBJ2-3, with unresolved D. The CDR3 extends over 13 amino acids. V was clipped by 0 bases and J by 7 bases, with 8 bases between them. CDR1 and CDR2 (germline): MNHEY, SMNVEV (reference sequence). CDR3 sequence: CASSLSPLNTQYF. The DNA for the CDR3 is TGTGCCAGCAGTTTATCCCCCCTCAATACGCAGTATTTT.

The V call is TRBV5-1, the J call TRBJ2-7, with 8 bases identical to TRBD2. Germline trimming cut 4 bases from V and 3 bases from J; bases unmatched to any gene: 9. Germline V lookup: CDR1 SGHRS, CDR2 YFSETQ. CDR3 size: 15 residues. The DNA of the CDR3 is TGCGCCAGCAGCCCGCGGGCGGGAGGTTTCTACGAGCAGTACTTC. The encoded protein is CASSPRAGGFYEQYF.

This clonotype has ten or more counts. The V call is TRBV10-3, the J call TRBJ2-3; 9 bases are a match to TRBD1. This CDR3 comprises 16 residues. The junction had 9 bases not matched to a gene; V was cut back by 4 bases and J by 4 bases. Germline-derived CDR1 and CDR2 are ENHRY and SYGVKD. CDR3 sequence (DNA): TGTGCCATCAGTGTGGGGTCGACAGGGGGTGCAGATACGCAGTATTTT. This gives the protein CAISVGSTGGADTQYF.

This clonotype has only a few counts. V gene TRBV6-1 combines with J gene TRBJ2-1; no clear D. Germline CDR1 is MNHNS and CDR2 is SASEGT. Trimming took 0 bases from V and 14 from J, leaving 8 bases between them. CDR3 length: 11 amino acids. The chain's CDR3 is CASSEAASEFF. The CDR3 DNA reads TGTGCCAGCAGTGAAGCGGCTTCGGAGTTCTTC.

There are a few counts of this clonotype. The rearrangement links TRBV5-1 to TRBJ2-5; D remains ambiguous. Germline values: CDR1 SGHRS, CDR2 YFSETQ. The CDR3 has 15 amino acids. Between the trimmed V and J ends, which lost 4 bases and 5 bases, there was a span of 18 bases. CDR3 residues: CASSPTFSGWETQYF. The DNA of the CDR3 is TGCGCCAGCAGCCCGACCTTCTCCGGATGGGAGACCCAGTACTTC.

This clonotype showed up just a few times. This CDR3 is CSAGFQGTNYGYTF. CDR3 nucleotide sequence: TGCAGTGCGGGATTCCAGGGGACTAACTATGGCTACACCTTC. This chain connects TRBV20-1 to TRBJ1-2, with TRBD1 as a possible D gene (6 bases). The CDR3 consists of 14 residues. In germline, CDR1 is DFQATT, CDR2 SNEGSKA (reference sequence). V lost 6 bases and J lost 0, with 14 bases in between.

The chain couples TRBV25-1 to TRBJ2-4; D tentatively reads TRBD1 or TRBD2 (5 bases each). With 4 bases removed from V and 14 bases from J, the gap between germline ends came to 15 bases. CDR3 length: 12 amino acids. Looked up from germline, CDR1 is MGHDK and CDR2 is SYGVNS. As DNA, the CDR3 is TGTGCCAGCAGTGGGGACCGGGCCCTCAAGTACTTC. The encoded protein is CASSGDRALKYF.

The chain is built from TRBV18 and TRBJ2-7; 10 nucleotides line up with TRBD1. The CDR3 runs to 15 residues. The V segment lost 2 bases and the J segment 3 bases; nucleotides outside the gene matches: 4. Germline assignment: CDR1 KGHSH and CDR2 LQKENI. In DNA, the CDR3 is TGTGCCAGCTCACCATCCGGGACAGGGGACTACGAGCAGTACTTC. Translation: CASSPSGTGDYEQYF.

This clonotype was detected ten times or more. The V gene is TRBV6-1, the J gene TRBJ2-1; D perhaps matches TRBD1 (5 bases). V was trimmed by 6 bases and J by 0 bases, leaving 12 bases between them. This CDR3 is built from 15 residues. The germline CDR1 and CDR2 sequences are MNHNS and SASEGT. The CDR3 reads CASSRRGSSYNEQFF. The CDR3 DNA is TGTGCCAGCAGCCGTAGGGGTAGCTCCTACAATGAGCAGTTCTTC.

This chain links TRBV3-1 with TRBJ2-7; 8 bases line up with TRBD2. CDR3 length: 14 amino acids. The germline V gene has CDR1 LGHDT and CDR2 YNNKEL (reference sequence). V was clipped by 6 bases and J by 9 bases; unmatched bases: 13. DNA of the CDR3: TGTGCCAGCAGTCTCAGCGGGGGTCCCTCCGCGCAGTACTTC. Translating it yields CASSLSGGPSAQYF.

This chain joins TRBV6-1 and TRBJ2-6; perhaps TRBD1 as D (6 bases). The CDR3 is made up of 15 amino acids. Germline V CDR1 and CDR2: MNHNS, SASEGT. Trimming pared 7 bases from V and 3 bases from J, leaving 13 bases between. The DNA for the CDR3 is TGTGCCAGCACTCAACAGGGATATGGGGCCAACGTCCTGACTTTC. Translating it yields CASTQQGYGANVLTF.

The rearrangement links TRBV20-1 to TRBJ1-1; D perhaps matches TRBD1 (5 bases). CDR3 size: 15 residues. Germline V gene lookup returns CDR1 DFQATT and CDR2 SNEGSKA (reference sequence). Trimming took off 0 bases at V and 1 base at J, with 12 bases between the two ends. In nucleotides, the CDR3 is TGCAGTGCTAGAGATTACGGGGGATCGAACACTGAAGCTTTCTTT. It encodes CSARDYGGSNTEAFF.

The V and J genes are TRBV10-1 and TRBJ2-7; 10 nucleotides agree with TRBD1. Trimming removed 8 bases from V and 4 bases from J; junction bases left unmatched: 8. The length of the CDR3 is 14 residues. The germline CDR1 and CDR2 sequences are WNHNN and SYGVQD (reference sequence). The CDR3 DNA is TGCGCCAGCGCTCCGGGACAGGGGTCTTACGAGCAGTACTTC. Its protein product is CASAPGQGSYEQYF.

This clonotype has only a few counts. The chain employs TRBV12-3 or TRBV12-4 and TRBJ2-7; D possibly corresponds to TRBD1 (6 bases). This CDR3 is built from 13 residues. Trimming took off 5 bases at V and 4 bases at J, with 12 bases between the two ends. The CDR3 region is CASSKTGKYEQYF. The CDR3 coding sequence is TGTGCCAGCAGTAAAACAGGGAAATACGAGCAGTACTTC.

The chain is built from TRBV29-1 and TRBJ2-5, with 9 nucleotides matching TRBD1. The CDR3 is 12 residues long. V lost 6 bases, J lost 7 bases, and 6 bases stayed unmatched. CDR1 is SQVTM and CDR2 is ANQGSEA in the germline V gene. The CDR3 sequence: CSVDPGQGTQYF. The CDR3 DNA reads as TGCAGCGTCGATCCGGGACAGGGGACCCAGTACTTC.

This clonotype appeared a few times. The chain joins TRBV27 to TRBJ2-1, with D tentatively TRBD1 or TRBD2 (6 bases each). Trimming shortened V by 2 bases and J by 4 bases, and 15 bases separated the two germline ends. Germline-derived CDR1 and CDR2 are MNHEY and SMNVEV (reference sequence). The CDR3 is 16 amino acids. CDR3 residues: CASSLRGGPPYNEQFF. CDR3 DNA sequence: TGTGCCAGCAGTTTAAGAGGGGGGCCCCCTTACAATGAGCAGTTCTTC.

The genes are TRBV9 and TRBJ2-3; D remains unclear. Germline assignment: CDR1 SGDLS and CDR2 YYNGEE. The ends were cut back, 4 bases at V and 0 bases at J, with 15 bases in the middle. The CDR3 sequence is 16 residues long. CDR3 DNA: TGTGCCAGCAGCCTGCTGGGATACCCTAGCACAGATACGCAGTATTTT. It is translated as CASSLLGYPSTDTQYF.

This clonotype was recorded a few times. The rearrangement uses TRBV30 and TRBJ1-4, with no clear D. With 3 bases removed from V and 8 bases from J, the gap between germline ends came to 13 bases. This CDR3 has 13 residues. Germline lookup yields CDR1 GTSNPN and CDR2 SVGIG (reference sequence). The CDR3 DNA sequence: TGTGCCTGGAGCCCGGCCCTAGGGGAAAAACTGTTTTTT. Encoded protein: CAWSPALGEKLFF.

This chain links TRBV12-3 or TRBV12-4 with TRBJ2-1; D ambiguous. V was shortened by 5 bases and J by 14 bases, with 13 bases between the two germline ends. This CDR3 comprises 11 residues. In nucleotides, the CDR3 is TGTGCCAGCAGTACGACCTACAGCGAGTTCTTC. Translating it yields CASSTTYSEFF.

J is TRBJ2-1 and V is TRBV20-1; 9 bases align to TRBD2. The CDR3 runs to 12 residues. Germline lookup yields CDR1 DFQATT and CDR2 SNEGSKA (reference sequence). V lost 3 bases and J lost 9; bases outside the gene matches: 3. The DNA of the CDR3 is TGCAGTGCTAGCTTAGCGGGAGTTGAGCAGTTCTTC. This sequence encodes CSASLAGVEQFF.

V gene TRBV4-2 combines with J gene TRBJ2-3; the match to TRBD2 covers 8 bases. Germline CDR1 is LGHNA and CDR2 is YNFKEQ. The V and J ends lost 4 bases and 2 bases, in that order; junction bases with no gene match: 14. The CDR3 runs 18 residues. CDR3 DNA sequence: TGTGCCAGCAGCCCTCCGAGACTAGCGCGGGACCACACAGATACGCAGTATTTT. Its translation: CASSPPRLARDHTDTQYF.

Worth noting for this clonotype: At one boundary the junction diverges from the germline segment, which might be a read error. The chain recombines TRBV4-1 with TRBJ1-2; D is possibly TRBD1 (5 bases). The CDR3 is 19 amino acids. Germline V gives CDR1 MGHRA, CDR2 YSYEKL. CDR3 DNA sequence: TGCGCCAGCAGCTACAGAGGCCCCAGGGAGTATAGCGGTAACTGTGGCTACACCTTC. This gives the protein CASSYRGPREYSGNCGYTF.

CDR3 in DNA: TGTGCCAGCAGTGGAAGGGGACAGGGGGGGAACGAGCAGTACTTC. It specifies CASSGRGQGGNEQYF. V is TRBV25-1 and J is TRBJ2-7; 11 bases match TRBD1. V lost 4 bases to trimming and J lost 5 bases; unmatched junction nucleotides: 7. The CDR3 is 15 residues long. The germline CDR1 and CDR2 sequences are MGHDK and SYGVNS.

The chain combines TRBV12-3 or TRBV12-4 with TRBJ2-3; a possible D gene is TRBD2 (5 bases). This CDR3 comprises 17 residues. V dropped 11 bases and J dropped 5 bases, with 29 bases sitting between them. The CDR3 here is CAFSSLASSPRGDTQYF. In DNA, the CDR3 is TGTGCCTTCAGTTCCCTCGCCAGCTCCCCTCGGGGAGATACGCAGTATTTT.

The chain recombines TRBV12-3 or TRBV12-4 with TRBJ2-1; tentatively, D is TRBD2 (6 bases). Trimming took 1 base from V and 4 from J, leaving 11 bases between them. The length of the CDR3 is 15 residues. The CDR3 sequence is CASSLGTTLYNEQFF. The CDR3 DNA is TGTGCCAGCAGTTTAGGGACTACTCTTTACAATGAGCAGTTCTTC.

CDR3 sequence: CATSRALGNQPQHF. CDR3 in DNA: TGTGCCACCAGCAGAGCGCTGGGTAATCAGCCCCAGCATTTT. The chain links TRBV15 to TRBJ1-5, with unresolved D. Trimming cost V 1 base and J 4 bases, with 8 bases left between them. Germline CDR1 reads LNHNV; CDR2 reads YYDKDF (reference sequence). The CDR3 has 14 amino acids. Together with reference TRBV15 and TRBJ1-5, the CDR3 gives the full variable domain: DAMVIQNPRYQVTQFGKPVTLSCSQTLNHNVMYWYQQKSSQAPKLLFHYYDKDFNNEADTPDNFQSRRPNTSFCFLDIRSPGLGDTAMYLCATSRALGNQPQHFGDGTRLSIL.

V is TRBV5-1 and J is TRBJ1-2; 10 positions agree with TRBD1. This CDR3 region has 16 residues. Looked up from germline, CDR1 is SGHRS and CDR2 is YFSETQ. J lost 6 bases, V lost 5 bases, and 13 bases had no gene match. CDR3 residues: CASSRRGQGLEDGYTF. The DNA of the CDR3 is TGCGCCAGCAGTCGGCGGGGACAGGGGCTAGAGGATGGCTACACCTTC.